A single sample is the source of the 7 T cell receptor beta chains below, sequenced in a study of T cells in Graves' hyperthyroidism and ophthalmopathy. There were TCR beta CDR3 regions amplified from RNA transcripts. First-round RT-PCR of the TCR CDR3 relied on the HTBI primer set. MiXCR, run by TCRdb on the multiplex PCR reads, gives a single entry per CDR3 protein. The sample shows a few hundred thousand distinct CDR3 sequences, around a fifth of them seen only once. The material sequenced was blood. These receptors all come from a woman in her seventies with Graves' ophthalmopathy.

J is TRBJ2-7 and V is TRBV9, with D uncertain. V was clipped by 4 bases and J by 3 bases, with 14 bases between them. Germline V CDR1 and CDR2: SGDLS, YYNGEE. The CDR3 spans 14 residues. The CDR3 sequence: CASSPGNRDYEQYF. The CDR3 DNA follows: TGTGCCAGCAGCCCTGGGAACAGAGACTACGAGCAGTACTTC.

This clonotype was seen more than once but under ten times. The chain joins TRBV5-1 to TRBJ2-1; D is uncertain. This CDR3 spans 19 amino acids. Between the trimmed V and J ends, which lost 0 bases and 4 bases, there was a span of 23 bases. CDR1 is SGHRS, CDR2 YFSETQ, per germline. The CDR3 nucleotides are TGCGCCAGCAGCTTGGGTCGGTACTTTAAAACCGCCGCTTACAATGAGCAGTTCTTC. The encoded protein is CASSLGRYFKTAAYNEQFF.

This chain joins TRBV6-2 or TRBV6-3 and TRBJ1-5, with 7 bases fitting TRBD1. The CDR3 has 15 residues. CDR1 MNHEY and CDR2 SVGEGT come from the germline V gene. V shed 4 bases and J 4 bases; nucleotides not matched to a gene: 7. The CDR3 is CASSLSGTANQPQHF. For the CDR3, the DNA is TGTGCCAGCAGTTTATCCGGGACAGCAAATCAGCCCCAGCATTTT.

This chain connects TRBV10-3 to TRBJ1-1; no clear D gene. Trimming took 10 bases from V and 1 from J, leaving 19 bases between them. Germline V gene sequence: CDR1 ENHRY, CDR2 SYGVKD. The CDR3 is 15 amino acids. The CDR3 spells CATAPPGGQNTEAFF. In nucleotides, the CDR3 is TGTGCCACCGCCCCCCCGGGAGGCCAGAACACTGAAGCTTTCTTT.

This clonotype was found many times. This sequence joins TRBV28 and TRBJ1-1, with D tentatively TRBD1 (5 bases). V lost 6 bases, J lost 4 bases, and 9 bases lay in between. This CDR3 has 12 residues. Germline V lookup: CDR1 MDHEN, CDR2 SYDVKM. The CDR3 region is CASRGGPTEAFF. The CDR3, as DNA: TGTGCCAGCAGGGGGGGACCCACTGAAGCTTTCTTT. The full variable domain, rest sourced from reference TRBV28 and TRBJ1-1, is DVKVTQSSRYLVKRTGEKVFLECVQDMDHENMFWYRQDPGLGLRLIYFSYDVKMKEKGDIPEGYSVSREKKERFSLILESASTNQTSMYLCASRGGPTEAFFGQGTRLTVV.

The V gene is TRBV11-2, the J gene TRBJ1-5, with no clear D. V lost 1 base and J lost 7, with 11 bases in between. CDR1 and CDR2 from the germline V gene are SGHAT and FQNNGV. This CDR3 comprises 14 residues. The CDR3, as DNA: TGTGCCAGCAGCTTAGTATCTAACAAACAGCCCCAGCATTTT. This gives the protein CASSLVSNKQPQHF.

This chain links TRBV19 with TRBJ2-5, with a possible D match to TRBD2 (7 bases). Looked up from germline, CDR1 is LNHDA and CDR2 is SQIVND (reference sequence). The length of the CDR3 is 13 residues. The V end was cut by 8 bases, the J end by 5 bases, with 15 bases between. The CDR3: CASRGAERETQYF. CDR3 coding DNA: TGTGCCAGTCGGGGGGCAGAAAGGGAGACCCAGTACTTC.